Detailed here is one TCR beta chain. Original methodology: Amplification of reference gene primers provided the estimated nucleated cell counts. Sequencing was performed with immunoSEQ multiplex PCR; in TCRdb, only in-frame clones are kept and a portion is missing. The DNA gave D and trimming, while V, J and clone size come from that table. The repertoire holds 45,000 or so clones, with approximately 79% as singletons. This sample stems from a study of blood T cell repertoires in COVID-19. Background on the study: The samples span acute and convalescent COVID-19 from the United States, Italy and Spain. The cDNA or gDNA used as material had been derived from T cells, B-cell-depleted T cells, or PBMCs.

Germline CDR1 is MNHEY and CDR2 is SVGAGI. This CDR3 has 14 amino acids. V lost 8 bases and J lost 0; bases outside the gene matches: 3. This chain links TRBV6-5 with TRBJ2-2, with 7 bases matching TRBD1. This TCR was sampled from a human donor in a cohort sampled during active COVID-19. Material for sequencing was peripheral blood. The CDR3 coding sequence is TGTGCCAGCGGGGGACAGTCGAACACCGGGGAGCTGTTTTTT. It yields the protein CASGGQSNTGELFF.